This TCR beta chain was observed in a study of cytomegalovirus exposure and HLA in healthy donors. The donors were healthy bone marrow donors. The study sampled nominally healthy donors, though unrecorded immune exposures were likely. This clone is a singleton in its sample. Per the germline V gene, CDR1 is MDHEN and CDR2 is SYDVKM. The length of the CDR3 is 14 residues. V was trimmed by 7 bases and J by 7 bases, leaving 19 bases between them. Use of 60 Vbeta and 13 Jbeta primers characterized the PCR. Per the study methods: Unique TCR beta chains totaled roughly 80 million in a later count, with roughly 10 million of them shared. Method: immunoSEQ multiplex PCR; TCRdb's copy keeps in-frame clones and lacks some. Clonal size and the V and J genes are those of that table, whereas D and trimming came from the DNA. The profile covers 200,000 or so clones, with roughly 83% appearing a single time and 0.2% to 0.3% taken by the ten largest.

The sequenced material came from PBMCs. The chain is built from TRBV28 and TRBJ1-1, with TRBD1 as a possible D gene (5 bases). This receptor was identified in a boy younger than 18 in good health and CMV-seronegative. The CDR3 spells CASIPGAISLEAFF. The CDR3 DNA sequence: TGTGCCAGCATCCCTGGGGCCATCTCGCTTGAAGCTTTCTTT.